In this sample, the clone carrying this T cell receptor beta chain turned up a few times. Its antigen is not identified. Time point: newly diagnosed GD, antithyroid drugs for less than 3 months. Extracted PBMC RNA gave rise to the TCR library. V was pared by 5 bases and J by 1 base, with 15 bases between. This CDR3 is built from 15 residues. In germline, CDR1 is MNHEY, CDR2 SVGEGT. This sample was taken from a study of regulatory T cells in long-lasting Graves disease. CDR3 regions were amplified by Arm-PCR using iRepertoire HTBI primers to build TCR beta libraries. MiXCR, run by TCRdb on the multiplex PCR reads, gives a single entry per CDR3 protein. The sample has around 500,000 distinct CDR3 sequences, 15% to 20% seen once. General study points: Persistent disease samples used TRBV28, TRBJ1-2 and TRBJ2-5 preferentially. Researchers examined only peripheral blood and not thyroid tissue.

These data also featured in a second study, about T cells in Graves' hyperthyroidism and ophthalmopathy.

The chain links TRBV6-2 or TRBV6-3 to TRBJ2-7; maybe TRBD1 (6 bases). This sequence originates from a woman aged 40 to 65 with Graves disease. The sample here was peripheral blood mononuclear cells (PBMCs), taken at new diagnosis, from a patient treated with antithyroid drugs. The CDR3 region is CASSPGQLGSYEQYF. The CDR3 nucleotides are TGTGCCAGCAGTCCCGGACAGCTGGGGTCCTACGAGCAGTACTTC.